The sequence of this TCR beta chain was determined in a study of cytomegalovirus exposure and HLA in healthy donors. Study summary: The 500 to 850 first-cohort repertoires and the 110 or so validation repertoires shared the same platform, a later analysis reported.

Clones were sequenced by immunoSEQ multiplex PCR, and TCRdb holds only the in-frame ones, with some missing. The sample lists tens of thousands of clones, less than 96% seen once, with 0.9% to 1.5% in the top ten. Study-level findings and limits: Three of the chains that were CMV-associated were confirmed in vitro to be specific for CMV antigens. Rarity held for most TCR sequences, but there were some public TCRs that occurred in many donors. 150 or so TCR beta chains were listed as cytomegalovirus-associated.

The germline V and J ends were trimmed by 6 bases and 8 bases, with 13 bases remaining between them. The CDR3 is 12 residues long. Germline V gives CDR1 MNHEY, CDR2 SMNVEV (reference sequence). About this clone itself: Antigen specificity is unknown.

The chain is built from TRBV27 and TRBJ1-2; weak D call: TRBD1 (6 bases). Source material: PBMCs. This sequence originates from a woman aged 18-29 years in good health and CMV-seronegative. The CDR3 sequence is CASSQQGGGYTF. CDR3 DNA: TGTGCCAGCAGCCAACAGGGTGGAGGCTACACCTTC.